This T cell receptor beta chain comes out of a study of shared clonotypes between healthy human individuals. In the study overall: CD4 naive cells filled three plates per donor, CD4 memory three, CD8 naive two and CD8 memory one.

This clone occurred a few times. Method: immunoSEQ multiplex PCR; TCRdb's copy keeps in-frame clones and lacks some. This table holds 800,000 to 1,200,000 clones, approximately 80% found once. This TCR was recovered from a man aged 18 to 29 in good health. Some clones in this sample may be carry-over from other donors' samples. Source material: memory CD4+ T cells from PBMCs. Subset here: CD45RA-negative fraction.

In DNA, the CDR3 is TGTGCCAGCAGCGTCAGCCACAGGGGAGACTCTGGAAACACCATATATTTT. It codes for CASSVSHRGDSGNTIYF. This chain joins TRBV9 and TRBJ1-3; 7 nucleotides line up with TRBD1. CDR1 is SGDLS and CDR2 is YYNGEE in the germline V gene. The J segment lost 0 bases and the V segment lost 2 bases, leaving 8 bases of the junction unmatched. The CDR3 runs 17 residues.